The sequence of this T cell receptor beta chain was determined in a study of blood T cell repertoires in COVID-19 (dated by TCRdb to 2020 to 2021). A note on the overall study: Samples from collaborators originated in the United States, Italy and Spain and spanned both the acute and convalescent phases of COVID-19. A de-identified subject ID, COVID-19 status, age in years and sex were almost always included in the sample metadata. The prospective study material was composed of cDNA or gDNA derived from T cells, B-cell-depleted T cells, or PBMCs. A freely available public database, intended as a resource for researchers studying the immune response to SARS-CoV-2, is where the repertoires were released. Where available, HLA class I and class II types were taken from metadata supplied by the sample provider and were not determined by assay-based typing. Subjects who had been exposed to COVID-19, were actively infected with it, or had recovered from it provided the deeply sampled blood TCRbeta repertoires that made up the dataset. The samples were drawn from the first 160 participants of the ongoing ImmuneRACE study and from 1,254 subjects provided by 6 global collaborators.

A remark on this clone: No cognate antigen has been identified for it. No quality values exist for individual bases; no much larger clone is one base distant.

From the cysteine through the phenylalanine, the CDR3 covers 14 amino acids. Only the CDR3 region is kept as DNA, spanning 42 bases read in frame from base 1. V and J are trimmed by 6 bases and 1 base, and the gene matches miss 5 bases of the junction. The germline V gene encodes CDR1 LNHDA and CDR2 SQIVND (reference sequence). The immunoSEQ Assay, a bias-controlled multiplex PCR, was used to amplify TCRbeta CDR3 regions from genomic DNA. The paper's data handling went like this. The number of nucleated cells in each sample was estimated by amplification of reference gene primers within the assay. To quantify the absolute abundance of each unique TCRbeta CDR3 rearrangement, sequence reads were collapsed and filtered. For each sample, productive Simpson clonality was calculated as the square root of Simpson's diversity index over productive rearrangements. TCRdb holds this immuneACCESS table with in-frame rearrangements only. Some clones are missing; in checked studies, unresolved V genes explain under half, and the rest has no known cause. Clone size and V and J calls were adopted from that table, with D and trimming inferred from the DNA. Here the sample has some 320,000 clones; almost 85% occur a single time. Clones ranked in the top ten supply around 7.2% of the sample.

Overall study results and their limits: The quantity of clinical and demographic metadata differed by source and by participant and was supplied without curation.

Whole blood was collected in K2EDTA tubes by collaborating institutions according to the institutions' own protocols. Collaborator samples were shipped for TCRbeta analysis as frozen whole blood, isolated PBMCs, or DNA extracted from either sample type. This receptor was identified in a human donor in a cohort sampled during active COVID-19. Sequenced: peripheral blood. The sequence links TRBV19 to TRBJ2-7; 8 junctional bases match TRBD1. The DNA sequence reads TGTGCCAGTAGACCAGGGGGCCCGTCCTACGAGCAGTACTTC. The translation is CASRPGGPSYEQYF.